These 13 T cell receptor beta chains originate from one sample sequenced in a study of blood T cell repertoires in COVID-19. Sequencing was performed with immunoSEQ multiplex PCR; in TCRdb, only in-frame clones are kept and a portion is missing. The repertoire holds roughly 46,000 clones, with 80% to 90% as singletons. Specimen: peripheral blood. The receptors were gathered from a human donor with active COVID-19. The donor label of this sample is uncertain.

CDR3 sequence: CASRDKGTGKNEQYF. The CDR3 nucleotides read TGTGCCAGCAGGGACAAAGGAACAGGGAAAAACGAGCAGTACTTC. The genes are TRBV21-1 and TRBJ2-7; the tabulated D call, TRBD1, remains unverified against the DNA. TRBV21-1 is designated a pseudogene. The CDR3 is 15 residues long.

This chain uses TRBV9 with TRBJ2-5, with D unclear. Germline CDR1 reads SGDLS; CDR2 reads YYNGEE. The CDR3 loop spans 11 amino acids. The V end lost 4 bases, the J end lost 7 bases, and 8 bases lay between the germline ends. The CDR3 sequence: CASSNPGTQYF. CDR3 in DNA: TGTGCCAGCAGCAACCCGGGGACCCAGTACTTC.

The V gene is TRBV23-1, the J gene TRBJ2-5; 10 bases are a match to TRBD1. TRBV23-1 is treated as an ORF (open reading frame) with a function not yet certain. The CDR3 has 16 amino acids. The V and J ends lost 4 bases and 4 bases, in that order; junction bases with no gene match: 9. This CDR3 reads CASSPVTGGGGETQYF. The CDR3 nucleotides read TGCGCCAGCAGTCCCGTGACAGGGGGCGGAGGAGAGACCCAGTACTTC.

The rearrangement links TRBV10-3 to TRBJ2-7; a possible D gene is TRBD2 (5 bases). CDR1 is ENHRY, CDR2 SYGVKD, per germline. The CDR3 length is 13 residues. Trimming took off 4 bases at V and 5 bases at J, with 12 bases between the two ends. This CDR3 is CAISGTRRDEQYF. In nucleotides, the CDR3 is TGTGCCATCAGTGGGACGCGGCGGGACGAGCAGTACTTC.

This clone was recorded only once. The V call is TRBV19, the J call TRBJ2-5; maybe TRBD2 (6 bases). V shed 5 bases and J shed 7 bases, with 11 bases lying between them. This CDR3 has 12 residues. Germline CDR1 LNHDA, CDR2 SQIVND (reference sequence). The CDR3 sequence: CASSLIGGTQYF. Here the CDR3 DNA reads TGTGCCAGTAGTCTCATCGGGGGGACCCAGTACTTC.

The V and J genes are TRBV27 and TRBJ1-5; unclear D gene. CDR1 and CDR2 (germline): MNHEY, SMNVEV (reference sequence). The CDR3 is 12 amino acids. The V gene lost 4 bases and the J gene lost 3 bases, with 4 bases spanning the gap. The DNA for the CDR3 is TGTGCCAGCAGTTCCGTCAATCAGCCCCAGCATTTT. Its protein is CASSSVNQPQHF.

The chain combines TRBV27 with TRBJ2-3; D is perhaps TRBD1 (6 bases). CDR1 and CDR2 from the germline V gene are MNHEY and SMNVEV (reference sequence). V gave up 3 bases and J gave up 3 bases, with 7 bases separating them. The CDR3 extends over 13 amino acids. CDR3 coding DNA: TGTGCCAGCAGTTTGAGGGGGACAGATACGCAGTATTTT. Its protein is CASSLRGTDTQYF.

This chain links TRBV11-2 with TRBJ2-2, with 10 bases aligning to TRBD2. This CDR3 has 15 residues. The J segment lost 4 bases and the V segment lost 6 bases, leaving 5 bases of the junction unmatched. Germline assignment: CDR1 SGHAT and CDR2 FQNNGV. The CDR3 region is CASRQLAGLTGELFF. Written as DNA, the CDR3 is TGTGCCAGCAGGCAACTAGCGGGACTCACCGGGGAGCTGTTTTTT.

The chain employs TRBV13 and TRBJ1-1; perhaps TRBD1 as D (5 bases). Germline V gene sequence: CDR1 PRHDT, CDR2 FYEKMQ (reference sequence). Trimming shortened V by 1 base and J by 1 base, and 10 bases separated the two germline ends. The CDR3 covers 15 residues. The DNA for the CDR3 is TGTGCCAGCAGCTTAGTCCCGGGGGGGAACACTGAAGCTTTCTTT. This codes for CASSLVPGGNTEAFF.

The rearrangement joins TRBV7-9 to TRBJ1-5; TRBD1 matches 8 bases. The CDR3 contains 17 residues. Trimming cost V 4 bases and J 1 base; bases outside gene matches: 9. Germline assignment: CDR1 SEHNR and CDR2 FQNEAQ (reference sequence). The CDR3 here is CASSYDRGQESNQPQHF. The DNA of the CDR3 is TGTGCCAGCAGCTACGACAGGGGTCAAGAGAGCAATCAGCCCCAGCATTTT.

The rearrangement uses TRBV6-2 or TRBV6-3 and TRBJ2-2; D is ambiguous. This CDR3 has 14 residues. From germline, CDR1 is MNHEY and CDR2 SVGEGT. Between the trimmed V and J ends, which lost 2 bases and 4 bases, there was a span of 8 bases. This chain's CDR3 is CASSYLFSTGELFF. CDR3 coding DNA: TGTGCCAGCAGTTACCTTTTCAGCACCGGGGAGCTGTTTTTT.

This chain connects TRBV2 to TRBJ1-6, with 9 bases identical to TRBD1. CDR1 SNHLY and CDR2 FYNNEI come from the germline V gene. This CDR3 spans 15 amino acids. V lost 3 bases to trimming and J lost 10 bases; unmatched junction nucleotides: 7. The DNA for the CDR3 is TGTGCCAGCAGTGAGGGACAGGGTTCGCGATCACCCCTCCACTTT. It translates to CASSEGQGSRSPLHF.

This chain uses TRBV2 with TRBJ1-3; 10 bases align to TRBD1. Germline values: CDR1 SNHLY, CDR2 FYNNEI. CDR3 length: 12 amino acids. The V gene end was trimmed by 8 bases and the J gene end by 6 bases; junction bases not matched to a gene: 1. The CDR3 DNA is TGTGCCAGCGACAGGGGGCAAAACACCATATATTTT. As protein: CASDRGQNTIYF. Variable domain in full (rest from reference TRBV2 and TRBJ1-3): EPEVTQTPSHQVTQMGQEVILRCVPISNHLYFYWYRQILGQKVEFLVSFYNNEISEKSEIFDDQFSVERPDGSNFTLKIRSTKLEDSAMYFCASDRGQNTIYFGEGSWLTVV.